This TCR beta chain originates from a study of long-term antiretroviral therapy in people with HIV. Samples were assayed with immunoSEQ v3.0 at survey level. Libraries were prepared by immunoSEQ multiplex PCR; TCRdb keeps only in-frame clonotypes and omits some of them. Found here are about 22,000 clones, approximately 91% of them singletons; the top ten hold approximately 6.4%. V was pared by 1 base and J by 4 bases, with 5 bases between. The length of the CDR3 is 13 residues. CDR1 and CDR2 (germline): SGHTA, FQGNSA. Prior to DNA extraction, the samples held about 0.95-10 million cryopreserved PBMC. This clone was seen once.

The input for sequencing was unsorted PBMCs, taken 0.6 years after starting antiretroviral therapy. This sequence joins TRBV7-2 and TRBJ1-5; D gene uncertain. This TCR came from a man between 60 and 70 years old with HIV. Here the CDR3 reads CASSLDRNQPQHF. CDR3 DNA sequence: TGTGCCAGCAGCTTAGACAGAAATCAGCCCCAGCATTTT.